This entry lists 7 T cell receptor beta chains sequenced from one sample in a study of cytomegalovirus exposure and HLA in healthy donors. The PCR ran on 60 Vbeta and 13 Jbeta primers. Some clones are missing from TCRdb's copy, which holds only in-frame ones; the method was immunoSEQ multiplex PCR. In the table there are about 86,000 clones, more than 75% of which are singletons. Sequencing input: PBMCs. These receptors all stem from a woman in her forties in good health and CMV-seropositive.

The chain carries TRBV15 and TRBJ2-2, with 8 bases that match TRBD2. The V gene's germline CDR1 is LNHNV and CDR2 YYDKDF (reference sequence). V lost 6 bases, J lost 7 bases, and 10 bases stayed unmatched. This CDR3 contains 15 residues. CDR3 amino acids: CATRGPGGQGGELFF. The DNA for the CDR3 is TGTGCCACCAGGGGACCGGGGGGGCAGGGCGGGGAGCTGTTTTTT.

The count of this clone is one. This chain links TRBV27 with TRBJ2-5; 7 positions match TRBD2. The germline gives CDR1 MNHEY, CDR2 SMNVEV (reference sequence). The trim removed 3 bases at V and 2 bases at J, leaving 6 bases unmatched. The CDR3 is 15 residues long. The CDR3 DNA reads as TGTGCCAGCAGTTTGGGAGGGACGAAACAAGAGACCCAGTACTTC. Its translation: CASSLGGTKQETQYF.

This clone has only a few counts. The rearrangement links TRBV5-1 to TRBJ1-6; 7 bases agree with TRBD1. V shed 0 bases, J shed 6 bases, and the junction held 12 bases outside the gene matches. Germline CDR1 is SGHRS and CDR2 is YFSETQ. The CDR3 sequence is 18 residues long. The DNA of the CDR3 is TGCGCCAGCAGCTTGGAGCCGACAGGGCTCGCCCTTAATTCACCCCTCCACTTT. Its translation is CASSLEPTGLALNSPLHF.

This clone showed up just once. V is TRBV27 and J is TRBJ2-1, with 9 bases lining up with TRBD1. CDR1 and CDR2 (germline): MNHEY, SMNVEV (reference sequence). J gave up 6 bases and V 4 bases, and 4 bases lay outside the gene matches. This CDR3 comprises 14 residues. The CDR3 nucleotides read TGTGCCAGCAGTTGGGGGACAGGGTCCAATGAGCAGTTCTTC. Amino acids: CASSWGTGSNEQFF.

V is TRBV9 and J is TRBJ2-3, with 9 positions matching TRBD2. After removal of 0 bases from V and 2 bases from J, the junction contained 4 bases not matched to a gene. The germline CDR1 and CDR2 sequences are SGDLS and YYNGEE. CDR3 size: 16 residues. The CDR3 DNA follows: TGTGCCAGCAGCGTAGACCTAGCGGGGATCACAGATACGCAGTATTTT. The encoded protein is CASSVDLAGITDTQYF.

The chain is built from TRBV7-2 and TRBJ2-7, with 8 nucleotides matching TRBD2. Germline assignment: CDR1 SGHTA and CDR2 FQGNSA. The CDR3 is 15 amino acids. With V trimmed by 1 base and J by 1 base, 3 bases remained unmatched. The CDR3 DNA is TGTGCCAGCAGCTTAGACGCGGGAGGATCCTACGAGCAGTACTTC. Protein: CASSLDAGGSYEQYF.

V is TRBV7-9 and J is TRBJ1-3; D is perhaps TRBD1 (6 bases). This CDR3 comprises 14 residues. Deletions cut 5 bases from V and 3 bases from J, with 11 bases between. The germline V gene has CDR1 SEHNR and CDR2 FQNEAQ (reference sequence). The CDR3 DNA is TGTGCCAGCAGCACAACAGGGTTTGGAAACACCATATATTTT. Amino acids: CASSTTGFGNTIYF.